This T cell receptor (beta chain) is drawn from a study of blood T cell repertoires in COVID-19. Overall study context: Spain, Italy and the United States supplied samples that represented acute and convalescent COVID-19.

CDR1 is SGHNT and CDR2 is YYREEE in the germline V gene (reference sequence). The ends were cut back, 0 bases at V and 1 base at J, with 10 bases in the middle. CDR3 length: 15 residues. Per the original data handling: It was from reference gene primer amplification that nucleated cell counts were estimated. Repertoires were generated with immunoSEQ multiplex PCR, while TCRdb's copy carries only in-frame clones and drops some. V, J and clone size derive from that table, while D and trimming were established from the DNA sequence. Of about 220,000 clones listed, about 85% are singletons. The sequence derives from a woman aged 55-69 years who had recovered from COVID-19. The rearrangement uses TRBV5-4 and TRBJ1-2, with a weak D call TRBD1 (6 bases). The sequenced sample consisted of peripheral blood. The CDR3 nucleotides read TGTGCCAGCAGCTTGGAATTGGACAGTAACTATGGCTACACCTTC. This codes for CASSLELDSNYGYTF. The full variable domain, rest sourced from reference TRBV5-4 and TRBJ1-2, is ETGVTQSPTHLIKTRGQQVTLRCSSQSGHNTVSWYQQALGQGPQFIFQYYREEENGRGNFPPRFSGLQFPNYSSELNVNALELDDSALYLCASSLELDSNYGYTFGSGTRLTVV.